Following are 4 T cell receptor beta chains from one sample sequenced in a study of T-cell reconstitution after alpha-beta-depleted transplantation in children. Unique molecular identifiers were used in preparing the TCRbeta library. TCRdb recomputed calls from the PCR reads with MiXCR, one row per CDR3 protein. Found here are about 690,000 distinct CDR3 sequences, approximately 16% of them singletons; the top ten hold approximately 1%. The sequencing here drew on PBMCs from the stem cell graft donor, taken from the stem cell graft. These receptors were taken from a human donor who donated a stem cell graft to a child with acute myeloid leukemia.

The chain combines TRBV28 with TRBJ2-5, with D perhaps matching TRBD1 (6 bases). V lost 6 bases to trimming and J lost 7 bases, with 18 bases between them. The CDR3 contains 14 residues. Germline assignment: CDR1 MDHEN and CDR2 SYDVKM. The CDR3 is CASRFPARGATQYF. The CDR3 DNA is TGTGCCAGCAGATTTCCCGCCAGGGGAGCGACCCAGTACTTC.

Many counts were recorded for this clonotype. This chain uses TRBV29-1 with TRBJ2-5, with 16 bases lining up with TRBD2. J was trimmed by 5 bases and V by 5 bases; bases with no gene match: 8. Germline assignment: CDR1 SQVTM and CDR2 ANQGSEA. The CDR3 covers 16 residues. This CDR3 is CSVLGGLAGGLETQYF. DNA of the CDR3: TGCAGCGTTCTTGGGGGACTAGCGGGGGGGCTTGAGACCCAGTACTTC. Drawing the rest from reference TRBV29-1 and TRBJ2-5, the complete variable domain is SAVISQKPSRDICQRGTSLTIQCQVDSQVTMMFWYRQQPGQSLTLIATANQGSEATYESGFVIDKFPISRPNLTFSTLTVSNMSPEDSSIYLCSVLGGLAGGLETQYFGPGTRLLVL.

The rearrangement joins TRBV12-3 or TRBV12-4 to TRBJ2-1; TRBD1 aligns across 10 bases. There are 15 residues in the CDR3. J was trimmed by 2 bases and V by 7 bases; bases with no gene match: 5. The CDR3 here is CASTETGGPYNEQFF. The DNA for the CDR3 is TGTGCCAGCACAGAGACAGGGGGCCCCTACAATGAGCAGTTCTTC.

The chain links TRBV28 to TRBJ1-3; D is undetermined. Germline V lookup: CDR1 MDHEN, CDR2 SYDVKM. The CDR3 has 15 amino acids. V shed 10 bases and J shed 1 base, with 17 bases lying between them. CDR3: CATRDPRGSGNTIYF. The CDR3 DNA reads TGTGCCACCCGGGATCCGAGAGGGTCTGGAAACACCATATATTTT.